Listed below are T cell receptor beta chains from one sample, sequenced in a study of radiotherapy plus CTLA-4 blockade in lung cancer. Clones were read by immunoSEQ multiplex PCR, and TCRdb kept only the in-frame ones, dropping some. The top ten hold 35% to 50% of the sample, which has approximately 73,000 clones, around 90% seen once. Sequenced here: peripheral blood, sampled from a patient treated with radiotherapy plus ipilimumab. Receptors originate from a human donor with non-small cell lung cancer that progressed on radiotherapy plus ipilimumab. Both conserved end residues are part of each CDR3. D genes are given only for firm matches. Only some rows state a clone size, as once, few, many or a class for expanded clones.

V gene: TRBV5-1
J gene: TRBJ2-1
clone size: -
D gene: TRBD2
CDR3 DNA: TGCGCCAGCAGCTCCGGACTAGCGGGAGGCAATAACAATGAGCAGTTCTTC
CDR3 protein: CASSSGLAGGNNNEQFF

V gene: TRBV7-9
J gene: TRBJ1-1
clone size: -
D gene: -
CDR3 DNA: TGTGCCAGCAGCGGTGGGGCAGCCACTGAAGCTTTCTTT
CDR3 protein: CASSGGAATEAFF

V gene: TRBV10-1
J gene: TRBJ1-1
clone size: -
D gene: TRBD1
CDR3 DNA: TGCGCCAGCAGCCTAAGACAGGGAAACACTGAAGCTTTCTTT
CDR3 protein: CASSLRQGNTEAFF

V gene: TRBV5-4
J gene: TRBJ2-7
clone size: -
D gene: TRBD2
CDR3 DNA: TGTGCCAGCAGCTTACGGGGGGGTTCCTACGAGCAGTACTTC
CDR3 protein: CASSLRGGSYEQYF

V gene: TRBV27
J gene: TRBJ2-7
clone size: -
D gene: TRBD2
CDR3 DNA: TGTGCCAGCAGTTTAAACGGGGGGGCCTACGAGCAGTACTTC
CDR3 protein: CASSLNGGAYEQYF

V gene: TRBV28
J gene: TRBJ2-7
clone size: -
D gene: -
CDR3 DNA: TGTGCCAGCAGGCCCGGGGGTGAGGGCTCCTACGAGCAGTACTTC
CDR3 protein: CASRPGGEGSYEQYF

V gene: TRBV9
J gene: TRBJ2-2
clone size: -
D gene: -
CDR3 DNA: TGTGCCAGCAGCGGATCCGGGACTCCGGCCGGGGAGCTGTTTTTT
CDR3 protein: CASSGSGTPAGELFF

V gene: TRBV11-3
J gene: TRBJ2-5
clone size: -
D gene: -
CDR3 DNA: TGTGCCAGCAGCTTAAAACACCAAGAGACCCAGTACTTC
CDR3 protein: CASSLKHQETQYF

V gene: TRBV11-2
J gene: TRBJ2-3
clone size: -
D gene: -
CDR3 DNA: TGTGCCAGCAGCTTAGAATGGGGCAAAACAGATACGCAGTATTTT
CDR3 protein: CASSLEWGKTDTQYF

V gene: TRBV7-8
J gene: TRBJ1-2
clone size: once
D gene: TRBD1
CDR3 DNA: TGTGCCAGCAGCTCGACAGGGGGGAACTATGGCTACACCTTC
CDR3 protein: CASSSTGGNYGYTF

V gene: TRBV7-2
J gene: TRBJ2-2
clone size: -
D gene: TRBD2
CDR3 DNA: TGTGCCAGCAGATCAGGACTAGCGGGAGCTATGAACACCGGGGAGCTGTTTTTT
CDR3 protein: CASRSGLAGAMNTGELFF

V gene: TRBV5-1
J gene: TRBJ1-2
clone size: -
D gene: -
CDR3 DNA: TGCGCCAGCAGCTTGGGGGGACGGGGGAACTATGGCTACACCTTC
CDR3 protein: CASSLGGRGNYGYTF

V gene: TRBV9
J gene: TRBJ1-5
clone size: -
D gene: -
CDR3 DNA: TGTGCCAGCAGCCTATCCTCTTCGAGCAATCAGCCCCAGCATTTT
CDR3 protein: CASSLSSSSNQPQHF

V gene: TRBV15
J gene: TRBJ1-5
clone size: -
D gene: TRBD1
CDR3 DNA: TGTGCCACCAGCAGTAGGACAGGAGGTAATCAGCCCCAGCATTTT
CDR3 protein: CATSSRTGGNQPQHF

V gene: TRBV30
J gene: TRBJ1-1
clone size: few
D gene: TRBD1
CDR3 DNA: TGTGCCTGGTCTAGACAGGGCCCCACTGAAGCTTTCTTT
CDR3 protein: CAWSRQGPTEAFF

V gene: TRBV4-1
J gene: TRBJ2-3
clone size: -
D gene: TRBD1
CDR3 DNA: TGCGCCAGCAGACACGAGGGACAGGCCCCGGATACGCAGTATTTT
CDR3 protein: CASRHEGQAPDTQYF

V gene: TRBV2
J gene: TRBJ2-3
clone size: -
D gene: TRBD1
CDR3 DNA: TGTGCCAGCAGATGGACAGGTAGTTCTAGCACAGATACGCAGTATTTT
CDR3 protein: CASRWTGSSSTDTQYF

V gene: TRBV5-6
J gene: TRBJ2-6
clone size: -
D gene: -
CDR3 DNA: TGTGCCAGCAGCTTGGAAGGGAGTGGCACTGGGGCCAACGTCCTGACTTTC
CDR3 protein: CASSLEGSGTGANVLTF

V gene: TRBV2
J gene: TRBJ2-2
clone size: -
D gene: TRBD2
CDR3 DNA: TGTGCCAGTCGGACTAGCGGTAACACCGGGGAGCTGTTTTTT
CDR3 protein: CASRTSGNTGELFF

V gene: TRBV7-7
J gene: TRBJ2-5
clone size: -
D gene: TRBD2
CDR3 DNA: TGTGCTAGCAGCCCCTCTAGCGGGAGGGCCAATGAGACCCAGTACTTC
CDR3 protein: CASSPSSGRANETQYF

V gene: TRBV7-2
J gene: TRBJ2-2
clone size: -
D gene: -
CDR3 DNA: TGTGCCAGCAGCACCCAGGGGGGGGGCGGGGAGCTGTTTTTT
CDR3 protein: CASSTQGGGGELFF

V gene: TRBV2
J gene: TRBJ2-3
clone size: -
D gene: TRBD1
CDR3 DNA: TGTGCCAGCAGTCCCTGGACAGGGGCAGATACGCAGTATTTT
CDR3 protein: CASSPWTGADTQYF

V gene: TRBV7-8
J gene: TRBJ1-3
clone size: -
D gene: -
CDR3 DNA: TGTGCCAGCAGCCAACCTCGGGGGGGCGGTGGAAACACCATATATTTT
CDR3 protein: CASSQPRGGGGNTIYF

V gene: TRBV25-1
J gene: TRBJ2-5
clone size: -
D gene: -
CDR3 DNA: TGTGCCAGCAGTAAAAACAGAGACCAAGAGACCCAGTACTTC
CDR3 protein: CASSKNRDQETQYF

V gene: TRBV19
J gene: TRBJ1-2
clone size: few
D gene: -
CDR3 DNA: TGTGCCAGTAGTACTCTACTGGACAAAACCTATGGCTACACCTTC
CDR3 protein: CASSTLLDKTYGYTF

V gene: TRBV4-1
J gene: TRBJ2-5
clone size: -
D gene: -
CDR3 DNA: TGCGCCAGCAGCCAACCCCCGGGATCGGAGCGGCGGCAAGAGACCCAGTACTTC
CDR3 protein: CASSQPPGSERRQETQYF

V gene: TRBV29-1
J gene: TRBJ2-1
clone size: -
D gene: TRBD2
CDR3 DNA: TGCAGCGTTGACCGGGGGGGCAATGAGCAGTTCTTC
CDR3 protein: CSVDRGGNEQFF

V gene: TRBV7-9
J gene: TRBJ2-1
clone size: -
D gene: TRBD2
CDR3 DNA: TGTGCCAGCAGCTTAGCGCTCCGGTTAGCGGGAGCGTCCAATGAGCAGTTCTTC
CDR3 protein: CASSLALRLAGASNEQFF

V gene: TRBV28
J gene: TRBJ1-2
clone size: -
D gene: -
CDR3 DNA: TGTGCCAGCAGTCCGACCGACATAGCTAACTATGGCTACACCTTC
CDR3 protein: CASSPTDIANYGYTF

V gene: TRBV19
J gene: TRBJ2-7
clone size: once
D gene: -
CDR3 DNA: TGTGCCAGTAGTGTCACCCCGAGAGCCTACGAGCAGTACTTC
CDR3 protein: CASSVTPRAYEQYF

V gene: TRBV5-1
J gene: TRBJ2-1
clone size: few
D gene: TRBD2
CDR3 DNA: TGCGCCAGCAGCCCTAGGCGGGAGGGCGATAAGTTCTTC
CDR3 protein: CASSPRREGDKFF

V gene: TRBV23-1
J gene: TRBJ2-5
clone size: -
D gene: -
CDR3 DNA: TGCGCCAGCAGTCAACCTCGTGCGCCGAACGGCACCCAGTACTTC
CDR3 protein: CASSQPRAPNGTQYF

V gene: TRBV13
J gene: TRBJ2-1
clone size: once
D gene: TRBD2
CDR3 DNA: TGTGCCAGCAGCCCCCCTCCTTTGCGGGAGGGCCCTTTGCCCTACAATGAGCAGTTCTTC
CDR3 protein: CASSPPPLREGPLPYNEQFF

V gene: TRBV5-4
J gene: TRBJ2-1
clone size: -
D gene: TRBD2
CDR3 DNA: TGTGCCAGCAGCTTTCTAGCGGGAGGGCCCCCCGAGCAGTTCTTC
CDR3 protein: CASSFLAGGPPEQFF

V gene: TRBV27
J gene: TRBJ2-4
clone size: -
D gene: -
CDR3 DNA: TGTGCCAGCGAAGGGATGTCCAAAATTCAGTACTTC
CDR3 protein: CASEGMSKIQYF

V gene: TRBV10-1
J gene: TRBJ2-2
clone size: -
D gene: TRBD2
CDR3 DNA: TGCGCCAGCAGTGAGTCGTCTAGCGGGAGTTTCACCGGGGAGCTGTTTTTT
CDR3 protein: CASSESSSGSFTGELFF

V gene: TRBV6-5
J gene: TRBJ1-4
clone size: once
D gene: TRBD1
CDR3 DNA: TGTGCCAGCAGTTACTCTCTGGGACAGGGTCATGAAAAACTGTTTTTT
CDR3 protein: CASSYSLGQGHEKLFF

V gene: TRBV7-2
J gene: TRBJ2-5
clone size: -
D gene: -
CDR3 DNA: TGTGCCAGCAGCTTAGTTGAGGGGGTAGAGACCCAGTACTTC
CDR3 protein: CASSLVEGVETQYF

V gene: TRBV2
J gene: TRBJ1-1
clone size: -
D gene: -
CDR3 DNA: TGTGCCAGCAAGGTCTTAGCGCCCTTGAACACTGAAGCTTTCTTT
CDR3 protein: CASKVLAPLNTEAFF

V gene: TRBV7-2
J gene: TRBJ2-2
clone size: -
D gene: -
CDR3 DNA: TGTGCCAGCAGCTGGACCAGGGGATACACCGGGGAGCTGTTTTTT
CDR3 protein: CASSWTRGYTGELFF

V gene: TRBV4-1
J gene: TRBJ2-1
clone size: -
D gene: TRBD2
CDR3 DNA: TGCGCCAGCAGCCCAAGACTAGCGCCTTCCTACAATGAGCAGTTCTTC
CDR3 protein: CASSPRLAPSYNEQFF

V gene: TRBV5-8
J gene: TRBJ2-1
clone size: -
D gene: -
CDR3 DNA: TGTGCCAGCAGCTTGGAGGGGGTCAATGAGCAGTTCTTC
CDR3 protein: CASSLEGVNEQFF

V gene: TRBV7-6
J gene: TRBJ2-1
clone size: -
D gene: TRBD2
CDR3 DNA: TGTGCCAGCAGCAAATCCGGGACTAGACATGAGCAGTTCTTC
CDR3 protein: CASSKSGTRHEQFF

V gene: TRBV30
J gene: TRBJ1-5
clone size: -
D gene: TRBD1
CDR3 DNA: TGTGCCTGGAGTCGGGACAGGGGTTTAGGCAATCAGCCCCAGCATTTT
CDR3 protein: CAWSRDRGLGNQPQHF

V gene: TRBV5-6
J gene: TRBJ2-7
clone size: -
D gene: TRBD1
CDR3 DNA: TGTGCCAGCAGCTTTAACAGGGGGCCCTCTCATGCCGAGCAGTACTTC
CDR3 protein: CASSFNRGPSHAEQYF

V gene: TRBV28
J gene: TRBJ2-7
clone size: -
D gene: -
CDR3 DNA: TGTGCCAGCAGTTTCGAGACTAGAAACTACGAGCAGTACTTC
CDR3 protein: CASSFETRNYEQYF

V gene: TRBV6-1
J gene: TRBJ2-5
clone size: -
D gene: -
CDR3 DNA: TGTGCCAGCAGTCTCGAGACCCAGTACTTC
CDR3 protein: CASSLETQYF

V gene: TRBV4-1
J gene: TRBJ1-1
clone size: -
D gene: -
CDR3 DNA: TGCGCCAGCAATCAACTCGGGGCTCTAAAAGGCATCACTGAAGCTTTCTTT
CDR3 protein: CASNQLGALKGITEAFF

V gene: TRBV28
J gene: TRBJ1-2
clone size: -
D gene: -
CDR3 DNA: TGTGCCAGCATCTCAGGGTCGGGTGGCTACACCTTC
CDR3 protein: CASISGSGGYTF

V gene: TRBV11-2
J gene: TRBJ1-1
clone size: -
D gene: -
CDR3 DNA: TGTGCCAGCAGCTTAGTCTTCGGACAGCCTGAAGCTTTCTTT
CDR3 protein: CASSLVFGQPEAFF

V gene: TRBV2
J gene: TRBJ2-1
clone size: -
D gene: -
CDR3 DNA: TGTGCCAGCAGTGAACGGGAAATCGATCACAATGAGCAGTTCTTC
CDR3 protein: CASSEREIDHNEQFF

V gene: TRBV29-1
J gene: TRBJ2-3
clone size: -
D gene: TRBD2
CDR3 DNA: TGCAGCGCCGCGACTAGCGGGACGATAAATACGCAGTATTTT
CDR3 protein: CSAATSGTINTQYF

V gene: TRBV9
J gene: TRBJ2-3
clone size: -
D gene: -
CDR3 DNA: TGTGCCAGCAGCGTAGCTGGGCAGTCGGTGGCAGATACGCAGTATTTT
CDR3 protein: CASSVAGQSVADTQYF

V gene: TRBV2
J gene: TRBJ2-3
clone size: -
D gene: -
CDR3 DNA: TGTGCCAGCAGTTACGGAGGTAGCACAGATACGCAGTATTTT
CDR3 protein: CASSYGGSTDTQYF

V gene: TRBV19
J gene: TRBJ2-2
clone size: -
D gene: -
CDR3 DNA: TGTGCCAGTAGTATCCGGGGCCCCGGGGAGCTGTTTTTT
CDR3 protein: CASSIRGPGELFF